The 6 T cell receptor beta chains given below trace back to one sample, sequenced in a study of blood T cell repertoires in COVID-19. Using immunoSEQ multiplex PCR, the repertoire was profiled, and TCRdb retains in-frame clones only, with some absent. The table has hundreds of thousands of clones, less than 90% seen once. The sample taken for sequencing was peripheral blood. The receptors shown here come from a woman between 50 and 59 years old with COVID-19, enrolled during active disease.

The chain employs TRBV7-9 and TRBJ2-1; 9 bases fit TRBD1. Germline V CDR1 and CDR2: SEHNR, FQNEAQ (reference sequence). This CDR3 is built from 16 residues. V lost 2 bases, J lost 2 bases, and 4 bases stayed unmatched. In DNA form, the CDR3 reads TGTGCCAGCAGCTTACGACAGGGGGGTCCCTACAATGAGCAGTTCTTC. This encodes CASSLRQGGPYNEQFF. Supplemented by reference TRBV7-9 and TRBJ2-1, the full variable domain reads DTGVSQNPRHKITKRGQNVTFRCDPISEHNRLYWYRQTLGQGPEFLTYFQNEAQLEKSRLLSDRFSAERPKGSFSTLEIQRTEQGDSAMYLCASSLRQGGPYNEQFFGPGTRLTVL.

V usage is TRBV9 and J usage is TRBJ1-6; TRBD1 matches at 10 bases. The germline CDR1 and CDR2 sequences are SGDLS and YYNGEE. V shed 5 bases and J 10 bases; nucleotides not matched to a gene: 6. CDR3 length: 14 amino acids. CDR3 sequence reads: CASSSGQGNSPLHF. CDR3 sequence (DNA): TGTGCCAGCAGTTCGGGACAGGGGAACTCACCCCTCCACTTT.

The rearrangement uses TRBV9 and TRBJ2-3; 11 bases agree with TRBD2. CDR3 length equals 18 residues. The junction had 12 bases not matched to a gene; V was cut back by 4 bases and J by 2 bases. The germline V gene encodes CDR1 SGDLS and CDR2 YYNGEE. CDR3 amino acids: CASSPRSDSGGDTDTQYF. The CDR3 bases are TGTGCCAGCAGCCCTCGCTCAGATAGCGGGGGGGACACAGATACGCAGTATTTT.

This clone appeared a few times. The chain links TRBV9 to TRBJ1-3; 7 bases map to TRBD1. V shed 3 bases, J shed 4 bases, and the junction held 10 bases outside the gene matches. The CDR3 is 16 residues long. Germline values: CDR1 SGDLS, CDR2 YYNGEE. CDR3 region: CASSAYDRAEGNTIYF. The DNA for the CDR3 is TGTGCCAGCAGCGCCTACGACAGGGCTGAAGGAAACACCATATATTTT.

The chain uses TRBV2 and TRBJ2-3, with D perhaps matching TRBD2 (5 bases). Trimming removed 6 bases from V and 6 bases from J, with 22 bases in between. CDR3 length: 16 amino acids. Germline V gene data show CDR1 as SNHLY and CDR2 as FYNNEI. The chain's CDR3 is CASRDHRGPILDTQYF. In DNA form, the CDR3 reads TGTGCCAGCAGAGACCACCGGGGTCCAATTTTGGATACGCAGTATTTT. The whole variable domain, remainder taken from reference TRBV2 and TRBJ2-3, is EPEVTQTPSHQVTQMGQEVILRCVPISNHLYFYWYRQILGQKVEFLVSFYNNEISEKSEIFDDQFSVERPDGSNFTLKIRSTKLEDSAMYFCASRDHRGPILDTQYFGPGTRLTVL.

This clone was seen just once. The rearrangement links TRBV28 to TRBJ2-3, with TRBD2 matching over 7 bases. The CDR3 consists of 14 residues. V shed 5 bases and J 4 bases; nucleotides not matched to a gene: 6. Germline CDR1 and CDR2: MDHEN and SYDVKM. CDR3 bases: TGTGCCAGCAGTCCCCCGGGAGGTCCAGATACGCAGTATTTT. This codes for CASSPPGGPDTQYF. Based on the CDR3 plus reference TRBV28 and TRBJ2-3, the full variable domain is DVKVTQSSRYLVKRTGEKVFLECVQDMDHENMFWYRQDPGLGLRLIYFSYDVKMKEKGDIPEGYSVSREKKERFSLILESASTNQTSMYLCASSPPGGPDTQYFGPGTRLTVL.